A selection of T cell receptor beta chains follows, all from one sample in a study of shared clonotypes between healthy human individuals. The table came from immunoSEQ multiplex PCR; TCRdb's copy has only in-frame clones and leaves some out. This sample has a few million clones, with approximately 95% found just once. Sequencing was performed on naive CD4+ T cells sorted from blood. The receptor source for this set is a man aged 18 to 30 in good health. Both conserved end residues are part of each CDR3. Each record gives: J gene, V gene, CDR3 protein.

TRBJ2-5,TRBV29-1,CSVGRGSYQETQYF
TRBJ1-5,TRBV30,CAWSVGVNSNQPQHF
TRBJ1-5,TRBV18,CASSAIGTGDQPQHF
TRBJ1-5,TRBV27,CASSTTHGRYSNQPQHF
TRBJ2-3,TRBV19,CASSTSRVAGGSDTQYF
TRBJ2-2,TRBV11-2,CASSRSRGYNTGELFF
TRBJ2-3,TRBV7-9,CASTPSTDTQYF
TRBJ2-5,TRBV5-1,CASSLVAGGVETQYF
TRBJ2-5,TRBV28,CASSLRLAANIETQYF
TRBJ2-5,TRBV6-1,CASSEALLGTSGGARQETQYF
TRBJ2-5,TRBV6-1,CASSEASQGRVTQYF
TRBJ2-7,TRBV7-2,CASSSQSGASYEQYF
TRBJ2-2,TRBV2,CASRGTSGSNTGELFF
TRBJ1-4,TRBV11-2,CASSLAGLGEKLFF
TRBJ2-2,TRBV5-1,CASSLGVTGELFF
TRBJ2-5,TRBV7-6,CASSLDYEQGVLETQYF
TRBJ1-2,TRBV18,CASSQSPRTGDYGYTF
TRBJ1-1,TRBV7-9,CASSSVGLSEAFF
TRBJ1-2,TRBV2,CASSEGQGLDYGYTF
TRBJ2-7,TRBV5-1,CASSLEVGGNEQYF
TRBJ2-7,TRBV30,CAWSPLSYEQYF
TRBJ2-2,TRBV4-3,CASSQGTGNTGELFF
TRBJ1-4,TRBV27,CASSSPVGGANEKLFF
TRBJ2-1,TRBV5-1,CASSLGPGLAGVDEQFF
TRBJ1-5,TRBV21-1,CASSKVIARVVGQPQHF
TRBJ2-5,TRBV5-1,CASSLGGGLPETQYF
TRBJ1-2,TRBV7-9,CASSLPLRGGYTF
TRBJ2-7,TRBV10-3,CAIRGASGSPSSYEQYF
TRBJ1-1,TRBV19,CASSRVNEAFF
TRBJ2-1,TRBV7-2,CASSSPGQKYNEQFF
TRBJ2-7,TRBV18,CASSSGGYEQYF
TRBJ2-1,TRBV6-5,CASRLAGGHEQFF
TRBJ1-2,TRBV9,CASSGAVPINYGYTF
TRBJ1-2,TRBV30,CAWRSNYGYTF
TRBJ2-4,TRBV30,CAWSGGNIQYF
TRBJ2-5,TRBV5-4,CASSPDRGRGETQYF
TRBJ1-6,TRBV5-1,CASSQVTTGFVSPLHF
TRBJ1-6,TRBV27,CASSLSRQVNSPLHF
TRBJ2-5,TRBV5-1,CASSLGVRETQYF
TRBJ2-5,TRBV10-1,CASSESVSGGQETQYF
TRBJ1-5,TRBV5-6,CASSIGQGPAWAQHF
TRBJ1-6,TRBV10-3,CAISESSNSPLHF
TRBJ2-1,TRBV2,CASSVLAEQFF
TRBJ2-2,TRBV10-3,CAISESGGNTGELFF
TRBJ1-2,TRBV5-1,CASSSSGGIYGYTF
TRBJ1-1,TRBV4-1,CASSQERSVNTEAFF